This is a list of T cell receptor beta chains from one sample in a study of control samples from healthy donors and cancer patients. Produced via immunoSEQ multiplex PCR; TCRdb's table is partial and in-frame only. This sample has roughly 88,000 clones; around 81% occur once, and the top ten carry 15% to 20%. The sample comprised blood. The receptor set was obtained from a man in his thirties or forties in good health. The CDR3 runs from the conserved cysteine through the conserved F or W. Fields, in order: CDR3 protein, CDR3 DNA, CDR3 length, D gene, J gene, V gene, clone size. The D gene is left open where the match is weak. The size entry is marked missing in some rows and otherwise reads once, few, many or a size class.

CDR3aa: CASSLALAGSGRTLF
CDR3nt: TGCGCCAGCAGCTTGGCCTTAGCGGGATCAGGGCGAACGCTCTTT
len: 15
d_gene: .
j_gene: TRBJ1-1
v_gene: TRBV5-1
abundance: .

CDR3aa: CASSGDGTLSYEQYF
CDR3nt: TGTGCCAGCAGCGGAGACGGGACACTCTCCTACGAGCAGTACTTC
len: 15
d_gene: .
j_gene: TRBJ2-7
v_gene: TRBV7-9
abundance: .

CDR3aa: CASSVAPGDGNTIYF
CDR3nt: TGTGCCAGCAGCGTAGCCCCTGGGGATGGAAACACCATATATTTT
len: 15
d_gene: .
j_gene: TRBJ1-3
v_gene: TRBV9
abundance: .

CDR3aa: CASSYGRRGGYTF
CDR3nt: TGTGCCAGCAGTTACGGCAGGCGAGGTGGCTACACCTTC
len: 13
d_gene: .
j_gene: TRBJ1-2
v_gene: TRBV6-5
abundance: .

CDR3aa: CASSGGLENYEQYF
CDR3nt: TGTGCCAGCAGCGGGGGACTCGAAAACTACGAGCAGTACTTC
len: 14
d_gene: .
j_gene: TRBJ2-7
v_gene: TRBV2
abundance: .

CDR3aa: CASSSAGGEKLFF
CDR3nt: TGTGCCAGCAGCTCGGCCGGGGGTGAAAAACTGTTTTTT
len: 13
d_gene: .
j_gene: TRBJ1-4
v_gene: TRBV7-9
abundance: once

CDR3aa: CASSLDGGTEAFF
CDR3nt: TGCGCCAGCAGCTTGGATGGAGGTACTGAAGCTTTCTTT
len: 13
d_gene: .
j_gene: TRBJ1-1
v_gene: TRBV5-1
abundance: .

CDR3aa: CASSYDTNADTQYF
CDR3nt: TGTGCCAGCAGTTACGATACCAACGCAGATACGCAGTATTTT
len: 14
d_gene: .
j_gene: TRBJ2-3
v_gene: TRBV6-2/TRBV6-3
abundance: few

CDR3aa: CASSPSGDRLLTNEKLFF
CDR3nt: TGTGCCAGCAGCCCTAGTGGGGACAGGCTATTAACTAATGAAAAACTGTTTTTT
len: 18
d_gene: TRBD1
j_gene: TRBJ1-4
v_gene: TRBV7-9
abundance: .

CDR3aa: CASSDAPVTLMNTIYF
CDR3nt: TGTGCCAGCAGTGACGCCCCGGTTACCCTGATGAACACCATATATTTT
len: 16
d_gene: .
j_gene: TRBJ1-3
v_gene: TRBV6-4
abundance: .

CDR3aa: CASSLHPDQPQHF
CDR3nt: TGTGCCAGCAGTTTACATCCAGATCAGCCCCAGCATTTT
len: 13
d_gene: .
j_gene: TRBJ1-5
v_gene: TRBV28
abundance: .

CDR3aa: CASSLSGATYNEQFF
CDR3nt: TGTGCCAGCAGTTTAAGCGGGGCGACTTACAATGAGCAGTTCTTC
len: 15
d_gene: TRBD2
j_gene: TRBJ2-1
v_gene: TRBV6-5
abundance: .

CDR3aa: CASSPSGGGVYEQYF
CDR3nt: TGTGCCAGCAGTCCCTCGGGAGGGGGGGTCTACGAGCAGTACTTC
len: 15
d_gene: TRBD2
j_gene: TRBJ2-7
v_gene: TRBV6-5
abundance: .

CDR3aa: CASSPGGDYGYTF
CDR3nt: TGTGCCAGCAGTCCAGGGGGGGACTATGGCTACACCTTC
len: 13
d_gene: TRBD1
j_gene: TRBJ1-2
v_gene: TRBV6-5
abundance: .

CDR3aa: CASSPTGTGGSPQHF
CDR3nt: TGTGCCAGCAGCCCGACCGGGACAGGGGGCTCGCCCCAGCATTTT
len: 15
d_gene: TRBD1
j_gene: TRBJ1-5
v_gene: TRBV7-2
abundance: .

CDR3aa: CASSIAGGTDTQYF
CDR3nt: TGTGCCAGTAGTATAGCGGGGGGCACAGATACGCAGTATTTT
len: 14
d_gene: .
j_gene: TRBJ2-3
v_gene: TRBV19
abundance: .

CDR3aa: CASSEVSQGNQPQHF
CDR3nt: TGTGCCAGCAGTGAAGTGAGCCAGGGGAATCAGCCCCAGCATTTT
len: 15
d_gene: .
j_gene: TRBJ1-5
v_gene: TRBV6-1
abundance: few

CDR3aa: CASSSRQDYAEQFF
CDR3nt: TGTGCCAGCAGCTCCCGACAGGACTACGCTGAGCAGTTCTTC
len: 14
d_gene: .
j_gene: TRBJ2-1
v_gene: TRBV7-9
abundance: .

CDR3aa: CASTQSISSKKGSSRTDTQYF
CDR3nt: TGTGCCAGCACACAGAGTATCAGCAGCAAGAAAGGGAGTAGTAGGACAGATACGCAGTATTTT
len: 21
d_gene: .
j_gene: TRBJ2-3
v_gene: TRBV3-1/TRBV3-2
abundance: .

CDR3aa: CASRGETPYEQYF
CDR3nt: TGTGCCAGCAGGGGTGAGACTCCGTACGAGCAGTACTTC
len: 13
d_gene: .
j_gene: TRBJ2-7
v_gene: TRBV2
abundance: .

CDR3aa: CASSLYGTSGYNEQFF
CDR3nt: TGTGCCAGCAGCTTATACGGGACTAGCGGATACAATGAGCAGTTCTTC
len: 16
d_gene: TRBD2
j_gene: TRBJ2-1
v_gene: TRBV7-6
abundance: .

CDR3aa: CASSFRALGDTQYF
CDR3nt: TGTGCCAGCAGTTTTCGGGCCCTGGGGGATACGCAGTATTTT
len: 14
d_gene: .
j_gene: TRBJ2-3
v_gene: TRBV28
abundance: .

CDR3aa: CASSVAYFGRAAVTF
CDR3nt: TGTGCCAGCAGCGTAGCTTATTTCGGCAGGGCGGCAGTCACCTTC
len: 15
d_gene: .
j_gene: TRBJ1-2
v_gene: TRBV9
abundance: .